In its sample, the clone carrying this TCR beta chain was seen a few times. Looked up from germline, CDR1 is ENHRY and CDR2 is SYGVKD. Germline trimming cut 0 bases from V and 7 bases from J; bases unmatched to any gene: 13. This CDR3 comprises 17 residues. TCRdb independently ran MiXCR on the RT-PCR reads; one entry per CDR3 protein. The sample has about 680,000 distinct CDR3 sequences; 13% to 15% are singletons. The sequence was collected from a female donor in good health, serving as a healthy control. Sequencing was carried out using memory CD4+ T cells from blood. V usage is TRBV10-3 and J usage is TRBJ2-5; TRBD2 agrees at 8 bases. In DNA, the CDR3 is TGTGCCATCAGTGAGTCCGGGGCTAGCGGGCTGGTACGGACCCAGTACTTC. Protein: CAISESGASGLVRTQYF.